In its sample, the clone carrying this T cell receptor (beta chain) was seen once. The data were taken from a study of blood T cell repertoires in COVID-19. Study-wide background: T cells, B-cell-depleted T cells, or PBMCs provided the cDNA or gDNA that served as material.

Measured with immunoSEQ multiplex PCR; TCRdb has only the in-frame clones, and not every one. The sample contains fewer than 250,000 clones, about 86% of which appear only once. This CDR3 is built from 14 residues. Germline V gene lookup returns CDR1 SEHNR and CDR2 FQNEAQ (reference sequence). The trim removed 3 bases at V and 6 bases at J, leaving 5 bases unmatched. Sequenced input: peripheral blood. The TCR was taken from a woman aged 45-65 years with acute or convalescent COVID-19. This sequence joins TRBV7-9 and TRBJ2-7; 10 bases agree with TRBD1. Written as DNA, the CDR3 is TGTGCCAGCAGCTTGGGGACAGGGGTTGTCGAGCAGTACTTC. Translation: CASSLGTGVVEQYF. The variable domain in full, with the rest retrieved from reference TRBV7-9 and TRBJ2-7, is DTGVSQNPRHKITKRGQNVTFRCDPISEHNRLYWYRQTLGQGPEFLTYFQNEAQLEKSRLLSDRFSAERPKGSFSTLEIQRTEQGDSAMYLCASSLGTGVVEQYFGPGTRLTVT.